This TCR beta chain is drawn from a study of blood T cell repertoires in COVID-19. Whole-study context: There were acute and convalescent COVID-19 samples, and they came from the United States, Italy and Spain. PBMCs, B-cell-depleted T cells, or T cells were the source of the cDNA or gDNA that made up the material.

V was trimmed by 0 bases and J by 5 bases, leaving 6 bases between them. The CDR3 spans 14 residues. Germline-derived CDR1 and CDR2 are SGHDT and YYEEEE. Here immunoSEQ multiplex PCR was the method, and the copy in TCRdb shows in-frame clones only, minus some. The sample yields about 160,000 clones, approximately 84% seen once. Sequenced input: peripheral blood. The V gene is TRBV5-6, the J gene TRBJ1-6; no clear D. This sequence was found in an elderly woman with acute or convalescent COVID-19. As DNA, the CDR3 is TGTGCCAGCAGCTTGGGGAGTCATAATTCACCCCTCCACTTT. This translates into CASSLGSHNSPLHF. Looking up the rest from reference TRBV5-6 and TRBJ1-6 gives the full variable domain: DAGVTQSPTHLIKTRGQQVTLRCSPKSGHDTVSWYQQALGQGPQFIFQYYEEEERQRGNFPDRFSGHQFPNYSSELNVNALLLGDSALYLCASSLGSHNSPLHFGNGTRLTVT.